A selection of T cell receptor beta chains follows, all from one sample in a study of T cell changes during pregnancy in multiple sclerosis. Clones were sequenced by immunoSEQ multiplex PCR, and TCRdb holds only the in-frame ones, with some missing. The data contain 25,000 to 35,000 clones, more than 75% of them seen just once; the ten biggest clones take up around 0.42%. This specimen consisted of CD4+ T cells from peripheral blood mononuclear cells, obtained in the second trimester of pregnancy. The receptors stem from a female donor in good health, enrolled as a control in a pregnancy study. Each CDR3 is given with its conserved first and last residue. A D gene is named only where the DNA matches it firmly. A clone size is listed for some rows: how often the clone was seen (once, few, many), or a class if it is expanded.

D gene: TRBD1
clone size: -
J gene: TRBJ2-5
V gene: TRBV2
CDR3 protein: CASSVLRTGLATQYF
CDR3 DNA: TGTGCCAGCAGTGTCCTTAGGACAGGACTGGCCACCCAGTACTTC

D gene: -
clone size: -
J gene: TRBJ2-1
V gene: TRBV4-3
CDR3 protein: CASSQESRGAYNEQFF
CDR3 DNA: TGCGCCAGCAGCCAAGAGTCTCGGGGGGCTTACAATGAGCAGTTCTTC

D gene: -
clone size: -
J gene: TRBJ2-5
V gene: TRBV6-1
CDR3 protein: CASSPGTTQETQYF
CDR3 DNA: TGTGCCAGCAGCCCTGGGACAACCCAAGAGACCCAGTACTTC

D gene: TRBD2
clone size: -
J gene: TRBJ2-7
V gene: TRBV14
CDR3 protein: CASSPPGLAGGREQYF
CDR3 DNA: TGTGCCAGCAGCCCACCGGGACTAGCGGGAGGGCGCGAGCAGTACTTC

D gene: -
clone size: -
J gene: TRBJ2-7
V gene: TRBV5-1
CDR3 protein: CASSLFSHYEQYF
CDR3 DNA: TGCGCCAGCAGCTTGTTTTCCCACTACGAGCAGTACTTC

D gene: -
clone size: -
J gene: TRBJ2-3
V gene: TRBV6-6
CDR3 protein: CASSWGGLTDTQYF
CDR3 DNA: TGTGCCAGCAGTTGGGGGGGCCTAACAGATACGCAGTATTTT

D gene: -
clone size: -
J gene: TRBJ1-2
V gene: TRBV6-5
CDR3 protein: CASTPGGGGGYTF
CDR3 DNA: TGTGCCAGCACCCCGGGGGGGGGCGGGGGCTACACCTTC

D gene: -
clone size: -
J gene: TRBJ1-1
V gene: TRBV9
CDR3 protein: CASSIGWDTEAFF
CDR3 DNA: TGTGCCAGCAGCATCGGGTGGGACACTGAAGCTTTCTTT

D gene: TRBD1
clone size: -
J gene: TRBJ1-5
V gene: TRBV27
CDR3 protein: CASKGTGDYDQPQHF
CDR3 DNA: TGTGCCAGCAAAGGGACAGGGGACTACGATCAGCCCCAGCATTTT

D gene: TRBD1
clone size: -
J gene: TRBJ1-2
V gene: TRBV6-4
CDR3 protein: CASSFETGGAGGYTF
CDR3 DNA: TGTGCCAGCAGTTTCGAGACAGGGGGCGCCGGTGGCTACACCTTC

D gene: -
clone size: -
J gene: TRBJ2-5
V gene: TRBV5-8
CDR3 protein: CASRLQEGTQYF
CDR3 DNA: TGTGCCAGCAGGTTACAGGAGGGGACCCAGTACTTC

D gene: TRBD1
clone size: -
J gene: TRBJ2-2
V gene: TRBV5-1
CDR3 protein: CASSLDRGYTGELFF
CDR3 DNA: TGCGCCAGCAGCTTAGACAGGGGGTACACCGGGGAGCTGTTTTTT

D gene: TRBD2
clone size: -
J gene: TRBJ2-1
V gene: TRBV2
CDR3 protein: CASSALGTSRNEQFF
CDR3 DNA: TGTGCCAGCAGTGCCCTGGGGACTAGTCGGAATGAGCAGTTCTTC

D gene: -
clone size: -
J gene: TRBJ2-3
V gene: TRBV28
CDR3 protein: CASSLSTSAPDTQYF
CDR3 DNA: TGTGCCAGCAGTTTATCAACAAGCGCGCCAGATACGCAGTATTTT

D gene: -
clone size: -
J gene: TRBJ1-6
V gene: TRBV10-1
CDR3 protein: CASSEGGSPLHF
CDR3 DNA: TGCGCCAGCAGTGAGGGAGGTTCACCCCTCCACTTT

D gene: -
clone size: few
J gene: TRBJ1-1
V gene: TRBV21-1
CDR3 protein: CASSRTVGANTEAFF
CDR3 DNA: TGTGCCAGCAGCCGGACAGTCGGAGCAAACACTGAAGCTTTCTTT

D gene: TRBD2
clone size: -
J gene: TRBJ2-2
V gene: TRBV6-6
CDR3 protein: CASSPQRGNTGELFF
CDR3 DNA: TGTGCCAGCAGTCCCCAGCGGGGAAACACCGGGGAGCTGTTTTTT

D gene: -
clone size: -
J gene: TRBJ1-2
V gene: TRBV20-1
CDR3 protein: CWVGGGYTF
CDR3 DNA: TGCTGGGTGGGGGGTGGCTACACCTTC

D gene: -
clone size: -
J gene: TRBJ1-2
V gene: TRBV18
CDR3 protein: CASSPRTGEVGYGYTF
CDR3 DNA: TGTGCCAGCTCACCACGCACGGGGGAAGTGGGCTATGGCTACACCTTC

D gene: TRBD1
clone size: once
J gene: TRBJ1-6
V gene: TRBV5-1
CDR3 protein: CASKPGQENSPLHF
CDR3 DNA: TGCGCCAGCAAGCCGGGACAGGAAAATTCACCCCTCCACTTT

D gene: -
clone size: -
J gene: TRBJ2-2
V gene: TRBV6-7
CDR3 protein: CASSYGLARVLNTGELFF
CDR3 DNA: TGTGCCAGCAGTTACGGTCTTGCCAGGGTCTTGAACACCGGGGAGCTGTTTTTT

D gene: TRBD1
clone size: -
J gene: TRBJ2-2
V gene: TRBV5-8
CDR3 protein: CASPLGQGTTGELFF
CDR3 DNA: TGTGCCAGCCCCCTCGGACAGGGGACAACCGGGGAGCTGTTTTTT

D gene: -
clone size: -
J gene: TRBJ1-2
V gene: TRBV7-9
CDR3 protein: CASSIGSYGYTF
CDR3 DNA: TGTGCCAGCAGCATAGGGAGCTATGGCTACACCTTC

D gene: -
clone size: -
J gene: TRBJ2-1
V gene: TRBV27
CDR3 protein: CASSFQTGYYNEQFF
CDR3 DNA: TGTGCCAGCAGTTTTCAGACAGGCTACTACAATGAGCAGTTCTTC

D gene: TRBD1
clone size: -
J gene: TRBJ2-1
V gene: TRBV7-9
CDR3 protein: CASSGGPGQGYNEQFF
CDR3 DNA: TGTGCCAGCAGCGGAGGACCGGGACAGGGGTACAATGAGCAGTTCTTC